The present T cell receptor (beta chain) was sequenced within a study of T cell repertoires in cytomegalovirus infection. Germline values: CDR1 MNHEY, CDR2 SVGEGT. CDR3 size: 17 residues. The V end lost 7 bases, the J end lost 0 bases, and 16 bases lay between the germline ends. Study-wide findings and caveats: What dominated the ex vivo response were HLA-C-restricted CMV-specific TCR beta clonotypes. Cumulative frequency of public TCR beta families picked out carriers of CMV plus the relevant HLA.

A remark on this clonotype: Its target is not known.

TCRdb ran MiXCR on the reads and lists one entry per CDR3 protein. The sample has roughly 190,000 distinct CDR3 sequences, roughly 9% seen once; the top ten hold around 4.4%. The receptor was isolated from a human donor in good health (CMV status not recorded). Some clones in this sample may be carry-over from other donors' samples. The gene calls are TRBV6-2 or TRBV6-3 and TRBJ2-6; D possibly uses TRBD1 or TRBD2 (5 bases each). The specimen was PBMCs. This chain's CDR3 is CASTAGTGSSGANVLTF. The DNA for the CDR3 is TGTGCCAGCACCGCCGGGACCGGAAGCTCTGGGGCCAACGTCCTGACTTTC.